This TCR beta chain was sequenced in a study of vaccination effects on CD4 cells after COVID-19 (dated by TCRdb to between 2021 and 2024). As for the study more broadly: Participants received two doses of either the BNT162b2 or the mRNA-1273 mRNA SARS-CoV-2 vaccine. In both COVID-19 convalescent patients and infection-naive vaccine recipients, the study compared SARS-CoV-2 spike-specific CD4+ TCR repertoires from before mRNA vaccination with those from after it. The full study included 10 to 11 COVID-19 convalescent patients and a few SARS-CoV-2-naive healthy vaccine recipients. Cultures from other donors in the study were sequenced with the Oncomine TCR Beta short-read assay on an Illumina iSeq 100.

Notes on this clone: No cognate antigen has been identified for it. No much larger clone exists at a distance of one base, and base qualities are not known.

The library was obtained by the immunoSEQ multiplex PCR assay. TCR beta CDR3 sequencing was performed on DNA from the cultured, isolated CD4+ T cells. In the original analysis: Non-productive TCR sequences were removed and reads were trimmed to the CDR3 region, keeping CDR3s of at least 7 amino acids. The MANAFEST web app was used to pick out antigen-specific clonotypes by comparing their expansion in peptide wells with that in reference cultures. To be called positive, a clone needed expansion at FDR<0.05 compared with the reference and with all other wells, an odds ratio greater than 5, and a frequency greater than 0.1% in two replicate wells. A clonotype was called cross-reactive if it was significantly expanded both in SARS-CoV-2 spike wells and in at least one common cold coronavirus spike condition. Using the stringdist R package, CDR3 similarity was measured by Levenshtein distance, and unrooted trees were constructed with ape in R 3.6.1. The source is immuneACCESS, and TCRdb retained only in-frame sequences with V and J called. Part of the clones is not carried over; for the studies checked, unresolved V genes explain less than half of this, and the remainder is unexplained. The V and J calls and the clone size are those of that table, but D and trimming were determined from the DNA. The sample table contains roughly 27,000 clones; only one count was recorded for under 75% of them. The top ten constitute 10% to 13% of the sample.

Relative to germline, V is 4 bases shorter and J is 6 bases shorter, with 22 bases between their ends. Looking up the germline V gene yields CDR1 MNHNS and CDR2 SASEGT. The CDR3 measures 16 amino acids from cysteine to phenylalanine. Only the CDR3 part of the read is kept: 48 bases, read in frame from the first base. In the ViraFEST assay, PBMC were stimulated with viral peptide pools, and TCR sequencing was then used to find antigen-specific CD4+ T cell clonotypes based on their expansion. After approximately eleven days of culture, CD4+ T cells were isolated with the EasySep CD4+ T cell isolation kit. Healthy vaccine recipients had no prior SARS-CoV-2 infection, confirmed by negative nucleocapsid antibodies before and after vaccination. Each well held around 2 million PBMC cultured in IMDM containing approximately 5% human AB serum, 8.5 to 10 IU/ml IL-2 and gentamicin, along with roughly 10 ug/ml peptides. On days 3 and 7, half of the culture medium was replaced with fresh IL-2-containing medium. Unless noted otherwise, every peptide stimulation condition was grown in triplicate wells. PBMC were separated from whole blood using Ficoll-Paque Plus gradient centrifugation and were then either cryopreserved at -140C or used fresh. The spike proteins of SARS-CoV-2 and of the common cold coronaviruses HCoV-NL63, HCoV-OC43 and HCoV-229E were spanned by overlapping peptide pools. The QIAamp micro DNA kit was used to extract genomic DNA from the cultured CD4+ T cells.

Study-level results and caveats: Marked clonal contraction was observed in both infection-induced and vaccine-induced clones at late post-vaccination timepoints, consistent with waning T cell responses. Only a small number of convalescent patients were included, and no early post-infection timepoints were available, which limited the study. Among healthy vaccine recipients, nearly all vaccine-induced clones were SARS-CoV-2 mono-reactive, and only 1 of 255 was cross-reactive with common cold coronaviruses.

The receptor's source is a human donor who received a COVID-19 vaccine. Here the sequenced sample was CD4+ T cells from PBMCs cultured with SARS-CoV-2 spike peptides, taken before COVID-19 vaccination. In the paper's terms, the cell subset or site label means: SARS-CoV-2 spike overlapping peptide pool stimulation. The chain couples TRBV6-1 to TRBJ2-7; a tentative D call is TRBD2 (6 bases match). Here is the DNA: TGTGCCAGCAGTGGGAGCTTCGGGAGCCACCCGCGCGAGCAGTACTTC. This is translated as CASSGSFGSHPREQYF.